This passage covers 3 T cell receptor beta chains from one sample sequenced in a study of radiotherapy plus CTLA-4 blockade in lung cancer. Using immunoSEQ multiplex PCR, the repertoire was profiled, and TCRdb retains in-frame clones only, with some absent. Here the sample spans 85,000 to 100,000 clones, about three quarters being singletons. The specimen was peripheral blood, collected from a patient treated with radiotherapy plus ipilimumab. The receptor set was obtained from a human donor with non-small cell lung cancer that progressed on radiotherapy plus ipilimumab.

The CDR3 nucleotides are TGTGCCAGCAGCGTTAGCGGGACCTTGGCGGTCGAGCAGTTCTTC. Translated, it gives CASSVSGTLAVEQFF. This chain connects TRBV9 to TRBJ2-1; 8 bases are shared with TRBD2. Trimming took 2 bases from V and 10 from J; bases not matched to a gene: 11. CDR3 length: 15 residues. Germline V gives CDR1 SGDLS, CDR2 YYNGEE.

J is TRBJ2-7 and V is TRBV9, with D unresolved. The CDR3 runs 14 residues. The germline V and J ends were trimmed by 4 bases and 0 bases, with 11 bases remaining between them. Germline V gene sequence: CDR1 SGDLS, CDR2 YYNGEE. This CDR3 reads CASSRSPGSYEQYF. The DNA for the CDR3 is TGTGCCAGCAGCCGGTCTCCCGGCTCCTACGAGCAGTACTTC.

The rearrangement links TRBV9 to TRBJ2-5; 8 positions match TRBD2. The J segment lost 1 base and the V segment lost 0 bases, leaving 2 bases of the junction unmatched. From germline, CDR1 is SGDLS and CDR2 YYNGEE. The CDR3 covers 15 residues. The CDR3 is CASSVASGPQETQYF. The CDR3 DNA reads TGTGCCAGCAGCGTAGCTAGCGGGCCCCAAGAGACCCAGTACTTC.